This TCR beta chain was sequenced during a study of blood T cell repertoires in COVID-19. Overall study: Sources were T cells, B-cell-depleted T cells, or PBMCs; the material itself was cDNA or gDNA.

Method: immunoSEQ multiplex PCR; TCRdb's copy keeps in-frame clones and lacks some. The sample includes tens of thousands of clones, 82% of them seen just once. This CDR3 is built from 13 residues. CDR1 and CDR2 from the germline V gene are SGHAT and FQNNGV. The V gene lost 1 base and the J gene lost 3 bases, with 6 bases spanning the gap. What was sequenced was peripheral blood. The V and J genes are TRBV11-2 and TRBJ2-5; D perhaps matches TRBD2 (5 bases). This TCR came from a human donor in a cohort sampled during active COVID-19. CDR3 DNA sequence: TGTGCCAGCAGCTTAGGGGGAGAAGAGACCCAGTACTTC. This sequence encodes CASSLGGEETQYF.